These 31 T cell receptor beta chains were sequenced from one sample in a study of blood T cells in healthy people across ages. It was with a sample-barcoded 5' primer and a J-beta primer mix that a second PCR of about 6 to 12 cycles was run. TCRdb re-called the 5' RACE reads with MiXCR, one entry per CDR3 protein. The sample lists about 970,000 distinct CDR3 sequences, roughly 51% occurring once. The sequencing input was blood. The receptors derive from a woman aged 60-75 years in good health.

This rearrangement joins TRBV10-1 to TRBJ2-1; D gene uncertain. The CDR3 contains 12 residues. V lost 0 bases, J lost 13 bases, and 10 bases lay in between. CDR1 WNHNN and CDR2 SYGVQD come from the germline V gene (reference sequence). As DNA, the CDR3 is TGCGCCAGCAGTGAGTCAAGAGCCCACCAGTTCTTC. This sequence encodes CASSESRAHQFF.

This chain joins TRBV3-1 and TRBJ2-4; a possible D gene is TRBD2 (5 bases). The closer fit of TRBJ2-5 to the DNA end suggests the J call may be wrong. The V gene's germline CDR1 is LGHDT and CDR2 YNNKEL (reference sequence). The CDR3 has 15 amino acids. The CDR3 nucleotides read TGTGCCAGCAGCCTGCCGGGGTCGGCGGTTGAGACCCAGTACTTC. Translated: CASSLPGSAVETQYF.

The table lists this clonotype with a few counts. The V gene is TRBV6-5, the J gene TRBJ2-3; D uncertain. Between the trimmed V and J ends, which lost 2 bases and 0 bases, there was a span of 3 bases. Germline V gene sequence: CDR1 MNHEY, CDR2 SVGAGI. This CDR3 region has 13 residues. The CDR3 region has the DNA TGTGCCAGCAGTTACAGGAGCACAGATACGCAGTATTTT. Its translation: CASSYRSTDTQYF.

This clonotype has a handful of counts. The chain joins TRBV11-2 to TRBJ2-3; D remains ambiguous. The CDR3 is 15 amino acids. Germline V lookup: CDR1 SGHAT, CDR2 FQNNGV. V lost 2 bases and J lost 1, with 10 bases in between. The CDR3 spells CASSLNPLGTDTQYF. CDR3 DNA: TGTGCCAGCAGCTTAAATCCCCTTGGCACAGATACGCAGTATTTT.

This rearrangement joins TRBV20-1 to TRBJ2-3; D gene ambiguous. Trimming cost V 3 bases and J 4 bases, with 17 bases left between them. The CDR3 covers 15 residues. Germline assignment: CDR1 DFQATT and CDR2 SNEGSKA (reference sequence). CDR3 sequence reads: CSARAETGHSDTQYF. The DNA for the CDR3 is TGCAGTGCTAGGGCGGAGACCGGCCATTCAGATACGCAGTATTTT.

This chain uses TRBV7-2 with TRBJ1-4; no clear D gene. The CDR3 is 16 residues long. V was shortened by 5 bases and J by 0 bases, with 13 bases between the two germline ends. Germline values: CDR1 SGHTA, CDR2 FQGNSA. CDR3 bases: TGTGCCAGCAGCCCAGAGGTCAGGACAACTAATGAAAAACTGTTTTTT. It encodes CASSPEVRTTNEKLFF.

V gene TRBV20-1 combines with J gene TRBJ2-7; 7 bases are shared with TRBD1. This CDR3 contains 15 residues. CDR1 and CDR2 from the germline V gene are DFQATT and SNEGSKA (reference sequence). The trim removed 0 bases at V and 1 base at J, leaving 6 bases unmatched. The CDR3 here is CSARDRYRGSYEQYF. In nucleotides, the CDR3 is TGCAGTGCTAGAGATCGTTACAGGGGTTCCTACGAGCAGTACTTC.

This chain links TRBV11-2 with TRBJ2-5; TRBD1 is a possible D gene (5 bases). The CDR3 runs 15 residues. CDR1 is SGHAT, CDR2 FQNNGV, per germline. The V end was cut by 4 bases, the J end by 10 bases, with 22 bases between. The CDR3: CASSSITRQTSVQYF. The CDR3 DNA reads TGTGCCAGCAGCTCCATAACGCGACAGACTTCAGTCCAGTACTTC.

The chain joins TRBV7-6 to TRBJ2-2; 11 bases match TRBD1. Trimming at V came to 5 bases and at J to 5 bases, leaving 4 bases not matched to a gene. The CDR3 contains 15 residues. Germline V CDR1 and CDR2: SGHVS, FNYEAQ. In DNA, the CDR3 is TGTGCCAGCAGCACGGGACAGGGGGGTACCGGGGAGCTGTTTTTT. Encoded protein: CASSTGQGGTGELFF.

The chain carries TRBV20-1 and TRBJ2-7, with D possibly matching TRBD1 (6 bases). The J call is uncertain, as TRBJ2-4 better fits the DNA end. This CDR3 comprises 15 residues. Germline CDR1 DFQATT, CDR2 SNEGSKA (reference sequence). The CDR3 reads CSASGQTRAKNIQYF. The CDR3 nucleotides read TGCAGTGCTAGCGGACAGACGAGAGCCAAAAACATTCAGTACTTC.

This clonotype showed up just a few times. The rearrangement joins TRBV28 to TRBJ2-7; D ambiguous. Trimming shortened V by 3 bases and J by 0 bases, and 9 bases separated the two germline ends. This CDR3 has 14 residues. The germline V gene has CDR1 MDHEN and CDR2 SYDVKM. The CDR3 bases are TGTGCCAGCAGTTTTCGGTACCGCTCCTACGAGCAGTACTTC. Protein product: CASSFRYRSYEQYF.

The gene calls are TRBV28 and TRBJ1-5, with D unresolved. The CDR3 consists of 14 residues. Trimming left V 8 bases short and J 3 bases short, with 14 bases between. The germline V gene has CDR1 MDHEN and CDR2 SYDVKM. CDR3 amino acids: CASARLGDNQPQHF. The DNA of the CDR3 is TGTGCCAGCGCACGCCTTGGTGACAATCAGCCCCAGCATTTT.

This clonotype turned up a few times. J is TRBJ2-7 and V is TRBV20-1, with a weak D call TRBD2 (6 bases). The CDR3 has 14 residues. Germline lookup yields CDR1 DFQATT and CDR2 SNEGSKA (reference sequence). Trimming pared 5 bases from V and 0 bases from J, leaving 14 bases between. This CDR3 is CSAQRLGSSYEQYF. The CDR3 DNA is TGCAGTGCTCAAAGACTCGGGAGCTCCTACGAGCAGTACTTC.

Details on this clonotype: An end of the junction does not agree with germline; a read error may underlie this. The chain couples TRBV6-5 to TRBJ2-7; TRBD2 matches at 7 bases. Germline-derived CDR1 and CDR2 are MNHEY and SVGAGI. The CDR3 totals 15 residues. The CDR3: CASSLTGGSSHEQYF. The DNA for the CDR3 is TGTGCCAGCAGCCTAACGGGCGGGAGCTCCCACGAGCAGTACTTC.

This clonotype was detected only a few times. The V and J genes are TRBV3-1 and TRBJ2-7, with TRBD2 matching over 7 bases. CDR1 LGHDT and CDR2 YNNKEL come from the germline V gene (reference sequence). This CDR3 spans 13 amino acids. Losses at the gene ends were 8 bases for V and 1 base for J; bases not matched to a gene: 5. The CDR3 sequence: CASGREQSYEQYF. For the CDR3, the DNA is TGTGCCAGCGGGCGGGAGCAATCCTACGAGCAGTACTTC.

This clonotype was seen more than once but under ten times. The chain couples TRBV12-3 or TRBV12-4 to TRBJ2-7, with 11 bases lining up with TRBD2. The V gene end was trimmed by 6 bases and the J gene end by 5 bases; junction bases not matched to a gene: 6. The CDR3 length is 14 residues. DNA for the CDR3: TGTGCCAGCAGCCGTAGCGGGAGGGGGGACGAGCAGTACTTC. Its protein is CASSRSGRGDEQYF.

This clonotype was counted ten times or more. V is TRBV27 and J is TRBJ2-7, with 10 bases matching TRBD1. Germline CDR1 reads MNHEY; CDR2 reads SMNVEV (reference sequence). The CDR3 spans 14 residues. V shed 4 bases, J shed 3 bases, and the junction held 3 bases outside the gene matches. The CDR3 sequence: CASSSRDRGYEQYF. CDR3 nucleotide sequence: TGTGCCAGCAGTTCCCGGGACAGGGGCTACGAGCAGTACTTC.

This clonotype was detected only a few times. The V call is TRBV3-1, the J call TRBJ2-3; TRBD2 matches 8 bases. There are 16 residues in the CDR3. With V trimmed by 0 bases and J by 2 bases, 4 bases remained unmatched. The germline gives CDR1 LGHDT, CDR2 YNNKEL (reference sequence). The CDR3 bases are TGTGCCAGCAGCCAAGATGTAGCGGGGAACACAGATACGCAGTATTTT. Protein: CASSQDVAGNTDTQYF.

The chain is built from TRBV5-4 and TRBJ1-1; D unresolved. The CDR3 extends over 12 amino acids. Germline CDR1 reads SGHNT; CDR2 reads YYREEE (reference sequence). V lost 5 bases to trimming and J lost 5 bases, with 10 bases between them. CDR3 sequence (DNA): TGTGCCAGCAGGTTCGACACAACTGAAGCTTTCTTT. It is translated as CASRFDTTEAFF.

This clonotype was counted between two and nine times. The V and J genes are TRBV12-3 or TRBV12-4 and TRBJ2-7, with TRBD2 matching 12 bases. J lost 0 bases, V lost 2 bases, and 8 bases had no gene match. CDR3 length equals 18 residues. The CDR3 sequence is CASSLFGLAGSGSYEQYF. CDR3 nucleotides: TGTGCCAGCAGTTTATTCGGACTAGCGGGATCCGGCTCCTACGAGCAGTACTTC.

V is TRBV9 and J is TRBJ2-3; 7 positions agree with TRBD1. The V gene end was trimmed by 0 bases and the J gene end by 3 bases; junction bases not matched to a gene: 4. Germline V gives CDR1 SGDLS, CDR2 YYNGEE. CDR3 length equals 15 residues. CDR3 DNA sequence: TGTGCCAGCAGCGTAGACGGCAGGGGGACAGATACGCAGTATTTT. Its translation is CASSVDGRGTDTQYF.

The rearrangement uses TRBV6-2 or TRBV6-3 and TRBJ2-1; 10 bases align to TRBD2. V lost 2 bases and J lost 8; bases outside the gene matches: 9. The germline CDR1 and CDR2 sequences are MNHEY and SVGEGT. The CDR3 covers 16 residues. CDR3 protein: CASSYVSGRGSDEQFF. In nucleotides, the CDR3 is TGTGCCAGCAGTTACGTGAGCGGGAGGGGGTCGGATGAGCAGTTCTTC.

The rearrangement uses TRBV20-1 and TRBJ1-5, with D perhaps TRBD1 (6 bases). V dropped 5 bases and J dropped 6 bases, with 23 bases sitting between them. The CDR3 is 16 amino acids. In germline, CDR1 is DFQATT, CDR2 SNEGSKA (reference sequence). The CDR3: CSAARGMDSLFQPQHF. The CDR3 DNA sequence: TGCAGTGCTGCGCGGGGGATGGACAGCCTTTTTCAGCCCCAGCATTTT.

This clonotype was counted a few times. The CDR3 sequence: CASSSTGTSGIYEQYF. The CDR3, as DNA: TGCGCCAGCAGCTCAACAGGAACTAGCGGGATTTACGAGCAGTACTTC. This chain uses TRBV5-1 with TRBJ2-7; TRBD2 matches 10 bases. The CDR3 runs to 16 residues. From germline, CDR1 is SGHRS and CDR2 YFSETQ. V shed 3 bases and J 4 bases; nucleotides not matched to a gene: 10.

The chain has TRBV18 and TRBJ1-5; D is uncertain. The CDR3 is made up of 13 amino acids. Germline loops: CDR1 KGHSH, CDR2 LQKENI. Trimming removed 3 bases from V and 2 bases from J, with 5 bases in between. CDR3 in amino acids: CASSPTRNQPQHF. For the CDR3, the DNA is TGTGCCAGCTCACCGACCCGCAATCAGCCCCAGCATTTT. The whole variable domain, remainder taken from reference TRBV18 and TRBJ1-5, is NAGVMQNPRHLVRRRGQEARLRCSPMKGHSHVYWYRQLPEEGLKFMVYLQKENIIDESGMPKERFSAEFPKEGPSILRIQQVVRGDSAAYFCASSPTRNQPQHFGDGTRLSIL.

The table lists this clonotype with a few counts. The chain couples TRBV24-1 to TRBJ2-5; D might be TRBD1 or TRBD2, each matching 5 bases. CDR3 length: 15 amino acids. CDR1 and CDR2 from the germline V gene are KGHDR and SFDVKD. Trimming took off 0 bases at V and 5 bases at J, with 12 bases between the two ends. This CDR3 reads CATSDLRDRRETQYF. As DNA, the CDR3 is TGTGCCACCAGTGATTTGCGGGACCGGAGGGAGACCCAGTACTTC.

The rearrangement links TRBV5-1 to TRBJ2-7, with 9 bases matching TRBD2. CDR1 is SGHRS, CDR2 YFSETQ, per germline. The CDR3 contains 15 residues. V trimming: 2 bases; J trimming: 4 bases; junction bases outside the gene matches: 7. The CDR3 DNA follows: TGCGCCAGCAGCTTCTTTAGCGGGAGCAGATACGAGCAGTACTTC. The encoded protein is CASSFFSGSRYEQYF. Full variable domain (outside the CDR3, taken from reference TRBV5-1 and TRBJ2-7): KAGVTQTPRYLIKTRGQQVTLSCSPISGHRSVSWYQQTPGQGLQFLFEYFSETQRNKGNFPGRFSGRQFSNSRSEMNVSTLELGDSALYLCASSFFSGSRYEQYFGPGTRLTVT.

The chain carries TRBV6-5 and TRBJ1-5; TRBD1 agrees at 10 bases. Per the germline V gene, CDR1 is MNHEY and CDR2 is SVGAGI. V shed 6 bases, J shed 7 bases, and the junction held 12 bases outside the gene matches. The CDR3 length is 16 residues. CDR3 in DNA: TGTGCCAGCAGCCAGAGATCCGGGACAGGGGACCAGCCCCAGCATTTT. It specifies CASSQRSGTGDQPQHF.

The gene calls are TRBV15 and TRBJ1-5; possible D gene TRBD1, 6 bases. This CDR3 region has 14 residues. Germline V lookup: CDR1 LNHNV, CDR2 YYDKDF (reference sequence). Trimming pared 3 bases from V and 4 bases from J, leaving 10 bases between. The CDR3 region has the DNA TGTGCCACCAGCAGGATCAGGGGTAATCAGCCCCAGCATTTT. It specifies CATSRIRGNQPQHF.

Notes on this clonotype: A single base separates this from a much larger clone, so it may be a read error. The chain combines TRBV27 with TRBJ2-7; 7 bases agree with TRBD1. V was clipped by 5 bases and J by 4 bases; unmatched bases: 8. This CDR3 comprises 14 residues. In germline, CDR1 is MNHEY, CDR2 SMNVEV (reference sequence). Here the CDR3 reads CASSDRVNQYEQYF. Here the CDR3 DNA reads TGTGCCAGCAGTGACAGGGTTAACCAGTACGAGCAGTACTTC.

Note on this clonotype: This may be a read error: a much more frequent sequence differs by one nucleotide. This chain uses TRBV12-3 or TRBV12-4 with TRBJ2-7; TRBD2 matches at 7 bases. The CDR3 contains 14 residues. The CDR3 nucleotides read TGTGCCAGCAGTCCGGGGGGATCGGTCTACGAGCGGTACTTC. Amino acid sequence: CASSPGGSVYERYF.